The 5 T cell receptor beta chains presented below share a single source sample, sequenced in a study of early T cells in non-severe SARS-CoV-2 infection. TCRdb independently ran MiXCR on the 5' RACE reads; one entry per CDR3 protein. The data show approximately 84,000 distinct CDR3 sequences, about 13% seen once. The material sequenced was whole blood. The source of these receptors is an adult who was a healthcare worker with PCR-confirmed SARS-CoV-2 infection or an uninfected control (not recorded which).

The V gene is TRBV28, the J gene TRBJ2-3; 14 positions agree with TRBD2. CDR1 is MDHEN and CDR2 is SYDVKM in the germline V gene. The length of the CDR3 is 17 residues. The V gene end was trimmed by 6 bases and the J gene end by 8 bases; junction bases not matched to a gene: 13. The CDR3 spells CASSLTRTSGRPSTQYF. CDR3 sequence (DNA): TGTGCCAGCAGCCTAACCCGGACTAGCGGGAGGCCTAGTACGCAGTATTTT. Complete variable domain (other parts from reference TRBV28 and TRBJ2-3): DVKVTQSSRYLVKRTGEKVFLECVQDMDHENMFWYRQDPGLGLRLIYFSYDVKMKEKGDIPEGYSVSREKKERFSLILESASTNQTSMYLCASSLTRTSGRPSTQYFGPGTRLTVL.

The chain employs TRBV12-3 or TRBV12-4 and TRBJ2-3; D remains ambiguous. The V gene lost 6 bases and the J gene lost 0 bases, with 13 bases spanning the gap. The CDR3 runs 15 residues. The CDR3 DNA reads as TGTGCCAGCAGGTGGTCGCTGACTAGCACAGATACGCAGTATTTT. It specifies CASRWSLTSTDTQYF.

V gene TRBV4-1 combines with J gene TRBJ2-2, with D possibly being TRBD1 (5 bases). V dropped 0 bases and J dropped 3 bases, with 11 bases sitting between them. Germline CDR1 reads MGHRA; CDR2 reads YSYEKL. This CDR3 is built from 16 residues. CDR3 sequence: CASSQDRQSYTGELFF. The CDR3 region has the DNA TGCGCCAGCAGCCAAGACCGACAGAGCTACACCGGGGAGCTGTTTTTT.

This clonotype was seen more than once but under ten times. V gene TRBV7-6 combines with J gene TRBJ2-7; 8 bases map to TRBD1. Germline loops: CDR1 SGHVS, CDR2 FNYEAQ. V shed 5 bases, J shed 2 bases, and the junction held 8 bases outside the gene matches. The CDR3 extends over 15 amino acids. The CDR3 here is CASSAETGVAYEQYF. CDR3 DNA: TGTGCCAGCAGCGCCGAGACAGGGGTGGCCTACGAGCAGTACTTC.

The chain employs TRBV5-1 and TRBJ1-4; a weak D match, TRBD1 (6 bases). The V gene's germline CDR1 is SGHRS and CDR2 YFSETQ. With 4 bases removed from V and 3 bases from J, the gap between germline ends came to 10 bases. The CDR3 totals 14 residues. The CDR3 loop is CASSPWTANEKLFF. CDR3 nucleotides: TGCGCCAGCAGCCCGTGGACAGCTAATGAAAAACTGTTTTTT.